A single sample gave rise to the 19 T cell receptor beta chains below, sequenced in a study of CD8+ T cells in alopecia areata. Using CD4, CD8alpha, NKG2D, NKG2ACE and other markers, pooled cutaneous lymph node cells were sorted. cDNA reverse transcribed from extracted RNA served as the sequencing template. Sequencing used immunoSEQ multiplex PCR; TCRdb keeps in-frame clones, though not all of them. The sample presents over 250,000 clones, none singletons. Sequencing input: CD4+ T cells sorted from a lymph node. The source of these receptors is a C3H/HeJ mouse with alopecia areata. For the strain, the MHC haplotype given is H2-k.

This clone appeared a few times. Genes and germline are mouse. The read terminates 4 residues before the CDR3 end, so the remaining end is supplied by the germline J gene. The rearrangement joins TRBV1 to TRBJ2-7; 7 bases line up with TRBD1. Looked up from germline, CDR1 is NSQYPW and CDR2 is LRSPGD (reference sequence). This CDR3 has 14 residues. CDR3 bases read: TGCACCTGCAGTGCAGACAGGGGGAAATAT. It codes for CTCSADRGKY. The whole CDR3 sequence is CTCSADRGKYEQYF.

This clone was seen more than once but under ten times. Germline and genes here are mouse. The CDR3 goes on 3 residues after the read ends, and that part is filled in from the germline J gene. The V call is TRBV13-2, the J call TRBJ1-6; D perhaps matches TRBD1 (5 bases). TRBJ1-6 is an ORF; its function is uncertain. This CDR3 is 15 amino acids long. Deletions cut 1 base from V and 4 bases from J, with 9 bases between. CDR1 is NNHNN, CDR2 SYGAGS, per germline (reference sequence). CDR3 loop: CASGDTHRYNSPLYF. The DNA read from the CDR3 is TGTGCCAGCGGTGATACCCACAGGTATAATTCGCCC.

Remarks on this clone: Gene names are mouse gene names. The read ends 4 residues shy of where the CDR3 ends; the end is completed using the germline J gene. The gene calls are TRBV13-1 and TRBJ2-7; TRBD2 matches 13 bases. The CDR3 is 16 residues long. The V segment lost 4 bases and the J segment 1 base; nucleotides outside the gene matches: 5. The germline V gene encodes CDR1 NSHNY and CDR2 SYGAGN. The CDR3 loop is CASSPGTGGGSYEQYF. CDR3 DNA, as far as it was read: TGTGCCAGCAGTCCCGGGACTGGGGGGGGATCCTAT.

This clone occurred a few times. Gene names and germline match the mouse. The read gets to within 3 residues of the CDR3 end, and the germline J gene fills in the rest. This chain links TRBV5 with TRBJ1-6; D is perhaps TRBD1 (6 bases). TRBJ1-6 is classed as an ORF, of uncertain function. The CDR3 is made up of 15 amino acids. Per germline, CDR1 LGHNA and CDR2 YNLKQL (reference sequence). Trimming pared 1 base from V and 3 bases from J, leaving 7 bases between. CDR3 DNA (partial): TGTGCCAGCAGCCAAGGGACAGTCTATAATTCGCCC. Its protein product is CASSQGTVYNSP. The full CDR3 sequence reads CASSQGTVYNSPLYF.

This clone was counted a few times. Gene labels here are mouse ones. The CDR3 goes on 4 residues after the read ends, and that part is filled in from the germline J gene. J is TRBJ2-3 and V is TRBV13-3; 8 nucleotides align to TRBD1. The V and J ends lost 5 bases and 3 bases, in that order; junction bases with no gene match: 5. The germline V gene encodes CDR1 NNHDY and CDR2 SYVADS. The CDR3 loop spans 14 amino acids. The CDR3 protein is CASREDRVAETLYF. CDR3 DNA (partial): TGTGCCAGCAGGGAGGACAGGGTGGCAGAA.

In regard to this clone: Gene names denote mouse genes. The CDR3 end falls 4 residues outside the read, so it is completed with the germline J gene. The sample carries other DNA sequences with the same CDR3. The chain links TRBV13-3 to TRBJ2-1; perhaps TRBD1 as D (5 bases). The V end lost 0 bases, the J end lost 0 bases, and 10 bases lay between the germline ends. In germline, CDR1 is NNHDY, CDR2 SYVADS. The CDR3 consists of 16 residues. CDR3 bases read: TGTGCCAGCAGTGATGCTAGGGGTTATAACTATGCT. Translated: CASSDARGYNYA. The full CDR3 reads CASSDARGYNYAEQFF.

This clone was counted many times. Gene names are the mouse ones. From the germline J gene comes the end of the CDR3, since the read stops 4 residues before it. The chain recombines TRBV15 with TRBJ2-4, with D possibly being TRBD1 (5 bases). The germline V and J ends were trimmed by 11 bases and 1 base, with 7 bases remaining between them. Germline values: CDR1 SGHND, CDR2 FRSKSL. The CDR3 has 11 residues. The CDR3 is CARGGQNTLYF. CDR3 DNA (partial): TGTGCCCGAGGGGGTCAAAAC. Drawing the rest from reference TRBV15 and TRBJ2-4, the complete variable domain is DAGVTQTPRHEVAEKGQTIILKCEPVSGHNDLFWYRQTKIQGLELLSYFRSKSLMEDGGAFKDRFKAEMLNSSFSTLKIQPTEPKDSAVYLCARGGQNTLYFGAGTRLSVL.

This clone was counted ten times or more. Mouse gene names and germline throughout. The sequenced fragment ends 4 residues before the CDR3 boundary, so the rest is inferred from the germline J gene. This chain uses TRBV1 with TRBJ1-2, with 7 bases fitting TRBD1. The CDR3 is 15 residues long. Losses at the gene ends were 0 bases for V and 3 bases for J; bases not matched to a gene: 4. Germline values: CDR1 NSQYPW, CDR2 LRSPGD (reference sequence). Incomplete CDR3 DNA: TGCACCTGCAGTGCAGAGACAGGGAAGGACTCC. It translates to CTCSAETGKDS. The whole CDR3 sequence is CTCSAETGKDSDYTF.

The sample holds a few counts of this clone. The genes are named according to mouse. The observed sequence ends 4 residues before the CDR3 terminus, with the missing tail filled in from the germline J gene. The same CDR3 can be traced to other DNA sequences in this sample. The rearrangement joins TRBV13-1 to TRBJ1-2, with 12 bases lining up with TRBD1. Germline loops: CDR1 NSHNY, CDR2 SYGAGN. V was pared by 2 bases and J by 3 bases, with 5 bases of the junction left unmatched. The CDR3 sequence is 16 residues long. The part of the CDR3 DNA that was read is TGTGCCAGCAGTGAGGGGACAGGGGGCGCCGACTCC. This encodes CASSEGTGGADS. From start to end, the CDR3 is CASSEGTGGADSDYTF.

In this sample, this clone turned up a few times. Here the gene names and germline are mouse. The CDR3 end falls 4 residues outside the read, so it is completed with the germline J gene. Other DNA sequences of this sample code for an identical CDR3. The J gene is TRBJ2-2, the V gene TRBV13-1; the match to TRBD2 covers 11 bases. Germline loops: CDR1 NSHNY, CDR2 SYGAGN. This CDR3 contains 18 residues. J lost 0 bases, V lost 0 bases, and 4 bases had no gene match. CDR3 region: CASSDARDWGSNTGQLYF. CDR3 DNA (partial): TGTGCCAGCAGTGATGCACGGGACTGGGGGTCAAACACCGGG.

In its sample, this clone was seen a few times. Gene labels here are mouse ones. The sequence runs out 4 residues before the end of the CDR3; the remainder is reconstructed from the germline J gene. This chain joins TRBV13-1 and TRBJ2-2; a possible D gene is TRBD1 (6 bases). In germline, CDR1 is NSHNY, CDR2 SYGAGN. Trimming pared 6 bases from V and 0 bases from J, leaving 15 bases between. The CDR3 extends over 16 amino acids. The CDR3 sequence is CASTRKGVSNTGQLYF. The covered CDR3 bases are TGTGCCAGCACCCGGAAGGGGGTCTCAAACACCGGG.

This clone was picked up a small number of times. A much larger clone is a single base away; this may be a read error. Genes and germline are mouse. The sequence runs out 4 residues before the end of the CDR3; the remainder is reconstructed from the germline J gene. J is TRBJ1-1 and V is TRBV5; possibly TRBD1 for D (6 bases). The V end was cut by 3 bases, the J end by 0 bases, with 8 bases between. CDR1 and CDR2 from the germline V gene are LGHNA and YNLKQL (reference sequence). This CDR3 has 14 amino acids. The chain's CDR3 is CASSHGTTNTEVFF. CDR3 DNA (partial): TGTGCCAGCAGCCACGGGACAACAAACACA.

As concerns this clone: Gene names and germline refer to mouse. The read terminates 4 residues ahead of where the CDR3 ends, so the germline J gene completes it. The rearrangement joins TRBV13-1 to TRBJ2-3; 8 bases line up with TRBD2. V lost 5 bases to trimming and J lost 3 bases; unmatched junction nucleotides: 2. The germline gives CDR1 NSHNY, CDR2 SYGAGN. The length of the CDR3 is 13 residues. CDR3 loop: CASRLGEAETLYF. The CDR3 DNA, read in part, is TGTGCCAGCAGACTGGGGGAAGCAGAA.

This clone was recorded a few times. Gene and germline names: mouse. The read ends 4 residues early relative to the CDR3; the germline J gene fills the gap. This chain links TRBV13-1 with TRBJ2-3, with 9 bases fitting TRBD1. V gave up 4 bases and J gave up 2 bases; unmatched junction bases: 5. The CDR3 runs 15 residues. Germline V CDR1 and CDR2: NSHNY, SYGAGN. Partial CDR3 DNA: TGTGCCAGCAGTAGGGACAGGGCGGATGCAGAA. Translating gives CASSRDRADAE. The full-length CDR3 reads as CASSRDRADAETLYF.

Regarding this clone: Gene labels here are mouse ones. The sequenced fragment ends 4 residues before the CDR3 boundary, so the rest is inferred from the germline J gene. The V gene is TRBV5, the J gene TRBJ2-3; TRBD1 might be the D (5 bases). The V gene's germline CDR1 is LGHNA and CDR2 YNLKQL (reference sequence). V was shortened by 0 bases and J by 1 base, with 8 bases between the two germline ends. The CDR3 is made up of 15 amino acids. The CDR3 spells CASSQDRERAETLYF. Partial CDR3 DNA: TGTGCCAGCAGCCAAGACAGGGAACGTGCAGAA.

In this sample, this clone turned up many times. The gene names here belong to mouse. The read terminates 4 residues before the CDR3 end, so the remaining end is supplied by the germline J gene. The rearrangement joins TRBV14 to TRBJ2-1; D unresolved. V was trimmed by 6 bases and J by 0 bases, leaving 4 bases between them. The CDR3 consists of 12 residues. Germline CDR1 reads SGHDT; CDR2 reads FRDEAV. CDR3 amino acids: CASNSNYAEQFF. The sequenced CDR3 bases are TGTGCCAGCAACAGTAACTATGCT.

About this clone itself: The genes are named according to mouse. The CDR3 goes on 4 residues after the read ends, and that part is filled in from the germline J gene. The rearrangement links TRBV19 to TRBJ2-7; TRBD2 aligns across 7 bases. CDR1 and CDR2 (germline): FNHDT, SITEND (reference sequence). Trimming took 4 bases from V and 0 from J; bases not matched to a gene: 4. The CDR3 sequence is 14 residues long. The CDR3 loop reads CASSRGGSSYEQYF. The DNA read from the CDR3 is TGTGCCAGCAGTCGGGGGGGGAGCTCCTAT.

Comment on this clone: The genes are named according to mouse. Read data end 4 residues before the CDR3 end; the end is taken from the germline J gene. The sample contains more than one DNA sequence encoding this CDR3. V is TRBV13-3 and J is TRBJ2-1; 10 bases line up with TRBD2. The germline gives CDR1 NNHDY, CDR2 SYVADS. This CDR3 has 14 amino acids. Unmatched junction bases numbered 2, after V lost 3 bases and J lost 5 bases. CDR3 amino acids: CASSGDWGDAEQFF. CDR3 DNA, as far as it was read: TGTGCCAGCAGTGGGGACTGGGGAGATGCT.

Points on this clone: Genes and germline come from the mouse. The missing CDR3 end, 4 residues past where the read stops, is filled in from the germline J gene. This sample also contains other DNA sequences that code for the same CDR3. V usage is TRBV1 and J usage is TRBJ2-1; 7 nucleotides agree with TRBD2. Germline V gene data show CDR1 as NSQYPW and CDR2 as LRSPGD (reference sequence). The CDR3 totals 15 residues. The V segment lost 3 bases and the J segment 1 base; nucleotides outside the gene matches: 3. The CDR3 spells CTCSAPGGNYAEQFF. The CDR3 DNA, read in part, is TGCACCTGCAGTGCCCCTGGGGGAAACTATGCT.